This entry describes one T cell receptor (beta chain). Its antigen is still unknown. The repertoire was sequenced with immunoSEQ multiplex PCR; TCRdb's copy has only in-frame clones and lacks some. This sample has 40,000 to 45,000 clones, with 75% to 85% found just once. Anyone with autoimmune disease history or systemic immunosuppression was excluded. Blood sampling was done at baseline, cycle 4 day 1, and cycle 7 day 1. The data originate from a study of OX40 agonist ivuxolimab in advanced cancers. Turning to the study itself: Melanoma, hepatocellular carcinoma, head and neck or renal cell cancer occurred in dose-escalation patients. Whole-study findings and limits: CD4+ and CD8+ T cells in blood underwent clonal expansion by week 6 at 0.1 to 3.0 mg/kg.

The CDR3 spans 13 residues. Germline V gives CDR1 SGHDT, CDR2 YYEEEE. Trimming cost V 1 base and J 7 bases, with 11 bases left between them. This sample comprised CD4+ or CD8+ T cells sorted from blood, obtained in a trial of the OX40 agonist ivuxolimab. The V gene is TRBV5-6, the J gene TRBJ1-2; TRBD1 is a possible D gene (5 bases). The clonotype originates from an adult with an advanced solid tumor such as melanoma, head and neck, liver or kidney cancer. CDR3 sequence reads: CASSLSRDSGYTF. The CDR3 DNA sequence: TGTGCCAGCAGCTTGTCCAGGGACTCTGGCTACACCTTC.